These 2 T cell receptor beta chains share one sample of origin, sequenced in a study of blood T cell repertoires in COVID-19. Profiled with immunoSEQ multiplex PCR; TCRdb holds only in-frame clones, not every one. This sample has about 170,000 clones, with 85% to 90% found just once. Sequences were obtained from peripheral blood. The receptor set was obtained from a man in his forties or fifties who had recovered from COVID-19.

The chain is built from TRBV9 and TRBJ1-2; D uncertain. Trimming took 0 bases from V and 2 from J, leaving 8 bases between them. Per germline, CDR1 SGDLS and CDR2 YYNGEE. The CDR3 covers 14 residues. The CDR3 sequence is CASSVDLRNYGYTF. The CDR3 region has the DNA TGTGCCAGCAGCGTAGATCTCAGGAACTATGGCTACACCTTC.

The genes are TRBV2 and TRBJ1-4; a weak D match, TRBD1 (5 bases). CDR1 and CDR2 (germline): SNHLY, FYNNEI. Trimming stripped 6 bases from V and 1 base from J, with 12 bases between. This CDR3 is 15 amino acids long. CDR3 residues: CASSLKGLTNEKLFF. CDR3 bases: TGTGCCAGCAGCCTAAAGGGGTTAACTAATGAAAAACTGTTTTTT.